This is a list of T cell receptor beta chains from one sample in a study of OX40 agonist ivuxolimab in advanced cancers. Data came from immunoSEQ multiplex PCR; TCRdb stores just in-frame clones and leaves some out. This table holds about 60,000 clones, around 83% found once. The material sequenced was CD4+ or CD8+ T cells sorted from blood, taken in a trial of the OX40 agonist ivuxolimab. The receptors were sampled from an adult with an advanced solid tumor such as melanoma, head and neck, liver or kidney cancer. Each CDR3 is given with its conserved first and last residue. The D gene is left open where the match is weak. Clone sizes are given selectively: once, few, many, or a class where the clone is expanded.

TRBV19	NA	TRBJ1-6	NA	TGTGCCAGTAAGGGAGCCGGCATTTATTCACCCCTCCACTTT	CASKGAGIYSPLHF
TRBV6-6	NA	TRBJ2-1	NA	TGTGCCAGCAGCCCCACCCCGAAGGGGTTTCGGTTCTTC	CASSPTPKGFRFF
TRBV6-5	NA	TRBJ1-5	NA	TGTGCCAGCAGCTCAGGACGGTATAGCAATCAGCCCCAGCATTTT	CASSSGRYSNQPQHF
TRBV28	NA	TRBJ1-1	NA	TGTGCCAGCAGAGCCCGGGGGCAGAACACTGAAGCTTTCTTT	CASRARGQNTEAFF
TRBV5-3	NA	TRBJ2-7	NA	TGTGCCAGAACGCCAAGCTCCTACGAGCAGTACTTC	CARTPSSYEQYF
TRBV29-1	TRBD1	TRBJ1-2	NA	TGCAGCGTTGGGGACAGGTTCGGGGGTGGCTACACCTTC	CSVGDRFGGGYTF
TRBV5-1	TRBD2	TRBJ2-4	NA	TGCGCCAGCAGCTTTCGAGGGTTGGAAAGCGGGAGTATTGCAGCCAAAAACATTCAGTACTTC	CASSFRGLESGSIAAKNIQYF
TRBV10-2	NA	TRBJ2-5	NA	TGCGCCAGCAGCCCCGGGAAAGAGACCCAGTACTTC	CASSPGKETQYF
TRBV7-2	NA	TRBJ1-2	once	TGTGCCAGCAGCCCAGTGGGGTCCAGCTATGGCTACACCTTC	CASSPVGSSYGYTF
TRBV5-1	NA	TRBJ1-6	NA	TGCGCCAGCAGCACCCGTGACGGTACAGGGATCCAAAGGGGACCCCTCCACTTT	CASSTRDGTGIQRGPLHF
TRBV5-1	NA	TRBJ2-7	NA	TGCGCCAGCAGCTTGGCCTCGGGTTTTCCCTACGAGCAGTACTTC	CASSLASGFPYEQYF
TRBV11-2	NA	TRBJ2-2	NA	TGTGCCAGCAGCCGCAACAAGATGACAGTGAACACCGGGGAGCTGTTTTTT	CASSRNKMTVNTGELFF
TRBV5-4	NA	TRBJ1-4	NA	TGTGCCAGCAGCTTGGGGGTGCGGGATGAAAAACTGTTTTTT	CASSLGVRDEKLFF
TRBV5-1	NA	TRBJ2-1	NA	TGCGCCAGCAGCTCCCGGGACTCTGTTATAGACAATGAGCAGTTCTTC	CASSSRDSVIDNEQFF
TRBV2	TRBD1	TRBJ1-1	NA	TGTGCCAGCAGTGAAGGGGCAGGGGGCACTGAAGCTTTCTTT	CASSEGAGGTEAFF
TRBV5-1	NA	TRBJ2-7	NA	TGCGCCAGCAGCCCCTCCAGGCGCTACGAGCAGTACTTC	CASSPSRRYEQYF
TRBV6-1	NA	TRBJ2-7	NA	TGTGCCAGCAGTAGGGGCGAGCAGTACTTC	CASSRGEQYF
TRBV6-1	TRBD1	TRBJ1-6	NA	TGTGCCAGCAGTGAAAGGACAGGGAGAAGGTTCTCACCCCTCCACTTT	CASSERTGRRFSPLHF
TRBV4-1	TRBD1	TRBJ1-1	NA	TGCGCCAGCAGCCAAGGGACAGGGGACACTGAAGCTTTCTTT	CASSQGTGDTEAFF
TRBV25-1	NA	TRBJ1-5	NA	TGTGCCAGCAGTGTAAGTGATGACAGGAGTTATAGCAATCAGCCCCAGCATTTT	CASSVSDDRSYSNQPQHF
TRBV7-2	NA	TRBJ2-7	NA	TGTGCCAGCAGCTACCCTGAGGGGTACGAGCAGTACTTC	CASSYPEGYEQYF
TRBV6-5	NA	TRBJ1-2	NA	TGTGCCAGCAGTACGGGACATCTAAACTATGGCTACACCTTC	CASSTGHLNYGYTF
TRBV28	NA	TRBJ1-5	NA	TGTGCCAGCTGCGTGAGGGGCAATCAGCCCCAGCATTTT	CASCVRGNQPQHF
TRBV15	NA	TRBJ1-1	NA	TGTGCCACCAGCAGAGATGAACCACGTTCGGAAGCTTTCTTT	CATSRDEPRSEAFF
TRBV29-1	NA	TRBJ1-1	NA	TGCAGCGTTGGAGTACGAACAGGAAGCACTGAAGCTTTCTTT	CSVGVRTGSTEAFF
TRBV15	NA	TRBJ2-4	NA	TGTGCCACCAGCAGAGGATACGGGGAGGGGGTTAACATTCAGTACTTC	CATSRGYGEGVNIQYF
TRBV30	NA	TRBJ2-1	NA	TGTGCCTGGAGCGGGTCCGGCAATGAGCAGTTCTTC	CAWSGSGNEQFF
TRBV11-3	NA	TRBJ2-6	once	TGTGCCAGCAGCTTAGGGGAAGGGAGCCCCCTTGGGGCCAACGTCCTGACTTTC	CASSLGEGSPLGANVLTF
TRBV2	NA	TRBJ1-5	few	TGTGCCAGCAGGACCAGCGGACAGTTCAATCAGCCCCAGCATTTT	CASRTSGQFNQPQHF
TRBV7-8	NA	TRBJ1-3	NA	TGTGCCAGCAGCTTAGGCTCGGACTACCGAAACACCATATATTTT	CASSLGSDYRNTIYF
TRBV4-2	TRBD2	TRBJ2-3	NA	TGTGCCAGCAGCCAAGAGGGGGCCGGGAGGGGGGACGGAGATACGCAGTATTTT	CASSQEGAGRGDGDTQYF
TRBV18	NA	TRBJ1-3	NA	TGTGCCAGCTCACCTTCCGGCAACCTCTACTCTGGAAACACCATATATTTT	CASSPSGNLYSGNTIYF
TRBV6-6	TRBD1	TRBJ2-7	once	TGTGCCAGCACCACCCACTGGACAGGGGGAGGGTACGAGCAGTACTTC	CASTTHWTGGGYEQYF
TRBV30	NA	TRBJ2-7	NA	TGTGCCTGGACCCTAGGGGGCGAGCAGTACTTC	CAWTLGGEQYF
TRBV7-2	NA	TRBJ1-3	NA	TGTGCCAGCAGCTTCAGGCAGGGAACTGGAAACACCATATATTTT	CASSFRQGTGNTIYF
TRBV5-1	NA	TRBJ1-5	NA	TGCGCCAGCAGCCCGGGGGGGAAAGGACCCAGTCAGCCCCAGCATTTT	CASSPGGKGPSQPQHF
TRBV11-2	NA	TRBJ2-4	NA	TGTGCCAGCAGCTTCCGAGGGGTTCAGAACATTCAGTACTTC	CASSFRGVQNIQYF
TRBV2	TRBD2	TRBJ2-1	NA	TGTGCCAGCAATAGACTAGCGGGGGGGCAGGGTGAGCAGTTCTTC	CASNRLAGGQGEQFF